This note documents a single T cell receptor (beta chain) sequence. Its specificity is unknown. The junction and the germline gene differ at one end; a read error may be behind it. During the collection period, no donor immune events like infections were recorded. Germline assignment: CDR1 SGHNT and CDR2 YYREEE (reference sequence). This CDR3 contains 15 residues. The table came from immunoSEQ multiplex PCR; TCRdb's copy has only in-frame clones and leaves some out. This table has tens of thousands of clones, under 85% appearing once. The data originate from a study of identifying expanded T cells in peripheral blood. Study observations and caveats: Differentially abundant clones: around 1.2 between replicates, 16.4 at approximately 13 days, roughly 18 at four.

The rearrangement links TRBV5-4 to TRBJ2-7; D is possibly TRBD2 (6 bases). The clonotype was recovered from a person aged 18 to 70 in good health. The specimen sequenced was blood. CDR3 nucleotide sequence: TGTGCCGGCAGCTTGGAGGGGTCCGGGGCGTTCGAGCAGTACTTC. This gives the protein CAGSLEGSGAFEQYF.